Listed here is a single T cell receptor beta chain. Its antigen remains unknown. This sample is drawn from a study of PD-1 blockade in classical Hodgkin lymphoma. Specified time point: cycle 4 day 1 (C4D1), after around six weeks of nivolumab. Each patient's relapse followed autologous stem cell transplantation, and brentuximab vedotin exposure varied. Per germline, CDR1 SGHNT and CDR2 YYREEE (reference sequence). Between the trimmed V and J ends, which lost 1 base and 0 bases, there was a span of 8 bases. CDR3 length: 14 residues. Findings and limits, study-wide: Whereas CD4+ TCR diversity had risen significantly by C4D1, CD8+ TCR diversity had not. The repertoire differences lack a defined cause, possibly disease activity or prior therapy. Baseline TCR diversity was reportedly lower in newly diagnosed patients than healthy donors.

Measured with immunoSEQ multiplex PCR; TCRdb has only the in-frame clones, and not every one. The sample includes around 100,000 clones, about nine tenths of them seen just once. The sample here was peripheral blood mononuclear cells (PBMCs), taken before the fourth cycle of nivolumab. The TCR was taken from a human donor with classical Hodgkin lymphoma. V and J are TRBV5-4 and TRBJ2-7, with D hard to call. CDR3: CASSLFTLSYEQYF. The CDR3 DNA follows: TGTGCCAGCAGCTTGTTTACACTCTCCTACGAGCAGTACTTC.